This T cell receptor beta chain was observed in a study of OX40 agonist ivuxolimab in advanced cancers. Assay used: immunoSEQ multiplex PCR; TCRdb lists only in-frame clones, some missing. This table has tens of thousands of clones, roughly 86% appearing once. The V gene end was trimmed by 4 bases and the J gene end by 7 bases; junction bases not matched to a gene: 9. This CDR3 contains 17 residues. Germline CDR1 is SGHTA and CDR2 is FQGTGA. Prior autoimmune disease or systemic immunosuppression barred patients. V and J are TRBV7-3 and TRBJ2-1; 14 nucleotides agree with TRBD2. The TCR comes from an adult with an advanced solid tumor such as melanoma, head and neck, liver or kidney cancer. The sample here was CD4+ or CD8+ T cells sorted from blood, taken in a trial of the OX40 agonist ivuxolimab. The CDR3 sequence: CASSSWGLAGVINEQFF. In nucleotides, the CDR3 is TGTGCCAGCAGCTCTTGGGGACTAGCGGGAGTTATAAATGAGCAGTTCTTC.